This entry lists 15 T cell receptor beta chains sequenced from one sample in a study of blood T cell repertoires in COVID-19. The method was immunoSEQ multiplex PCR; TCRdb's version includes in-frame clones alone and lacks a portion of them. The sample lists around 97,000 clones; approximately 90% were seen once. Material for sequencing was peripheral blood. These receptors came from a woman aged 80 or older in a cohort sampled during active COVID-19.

CDR3 sequence (DNA): TGTGCCAGCAGCTCGGGGGTCACCGGCTACACCTTC. It codes for CASSSGVTGYTF. This chain links TRBV7-9 with TRBJ1-2, with TRBD1 as a possible D gene (5 bases). The CDR3 contains 12 residues. Germline V lookup: CDR1 SEHNR, CDR2 FQNEAQ (reference sequence). The V end lost 4 bases, the J end lost 8 bases, and 11 bases lay between the germline ends.

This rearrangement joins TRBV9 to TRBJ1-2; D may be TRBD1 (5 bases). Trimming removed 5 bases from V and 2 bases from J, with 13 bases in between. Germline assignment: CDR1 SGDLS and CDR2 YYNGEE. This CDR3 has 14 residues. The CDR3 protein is CASSPTTVNYGYTF. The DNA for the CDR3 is TGTGCCAGCAGTCCGACGACAGTCAACTATGGCTACACCTTC.

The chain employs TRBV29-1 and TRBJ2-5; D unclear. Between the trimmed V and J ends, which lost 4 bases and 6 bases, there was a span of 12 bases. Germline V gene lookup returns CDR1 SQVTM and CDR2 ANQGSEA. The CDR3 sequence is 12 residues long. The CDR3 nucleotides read TGCAGCGTTGCACGGTCCGCTAAGACCCAGTACTTC. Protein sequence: CSVARSAKTQYF.

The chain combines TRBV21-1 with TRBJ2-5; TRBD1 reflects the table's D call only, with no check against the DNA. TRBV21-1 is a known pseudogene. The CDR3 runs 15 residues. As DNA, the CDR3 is TGTGCCAGCAGCAAAGCCAGGGGGCCCAAGGAGACCCAGTACTTC. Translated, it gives CASSKARGPKETQYF.

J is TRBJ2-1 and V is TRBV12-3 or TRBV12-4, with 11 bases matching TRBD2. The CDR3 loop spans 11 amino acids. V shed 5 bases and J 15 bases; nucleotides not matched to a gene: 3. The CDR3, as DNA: TGTGCCAGCAGTCCTAGCGGGAGGCGGTTCTTC. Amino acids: CASSPSGRRFF.

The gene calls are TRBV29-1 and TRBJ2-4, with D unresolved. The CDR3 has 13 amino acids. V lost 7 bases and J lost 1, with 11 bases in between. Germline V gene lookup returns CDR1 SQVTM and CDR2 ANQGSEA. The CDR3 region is CSAQDGAKNIQYF. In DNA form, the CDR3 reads TGCAGCGCCCAAGACGGGGCCAAAAACATTCAGTACTTC. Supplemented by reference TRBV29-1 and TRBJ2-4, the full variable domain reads SAVISQKPSRDICQRGTSLTIQCQVDSQVTMMFWYRQQPGQSLTLIATANQGSEATYESGFVIDKFPISRPNLTFSTLTVSNMSPEDSSIYLCSAQDGAKNIQYFGAGTRLSVL.

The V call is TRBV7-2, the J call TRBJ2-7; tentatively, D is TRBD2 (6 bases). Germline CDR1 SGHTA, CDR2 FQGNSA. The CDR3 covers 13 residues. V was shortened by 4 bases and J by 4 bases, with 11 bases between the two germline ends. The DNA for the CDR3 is TGTGCCAGCAGCTGGACTAATGTTTACGAGCAGTACTTC. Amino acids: CASSWTNVYEQYF.

In nucleotides, the CDR3 is TGTGCCACCAGTACCTCTCGGGGGGGGGCCTTGAATGAGCAGTTCTTC. Translating it yields CATSTSRGGALNEQFF. The chain has TRBV24-1 and TRBJ2-1; 8 bases agree with TRBD2. There are 16 residues in the CDR3. With 6 bases clipped from V and 7 bases from J, the junction kept 13 bases outside the gene matches. CDR1 is KGHDR and CDR2 is SFDVKD in the germline V gene.

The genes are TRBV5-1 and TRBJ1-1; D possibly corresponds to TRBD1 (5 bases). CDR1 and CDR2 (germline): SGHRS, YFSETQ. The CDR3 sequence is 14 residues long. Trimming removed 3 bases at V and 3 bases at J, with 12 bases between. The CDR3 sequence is CASSWGGLDTEAFF. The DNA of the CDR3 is TGCGCCAGCAGCTGGGGGGGACTGGACACTGAAGCTTTCTTT.

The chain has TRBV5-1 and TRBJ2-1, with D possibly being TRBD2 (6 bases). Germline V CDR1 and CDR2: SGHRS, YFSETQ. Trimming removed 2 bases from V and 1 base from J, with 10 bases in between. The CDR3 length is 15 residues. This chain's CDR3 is CASSFSGGSYNEQFF. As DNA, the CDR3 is TGCGCCAGCAGCTTTAGCGGTGGATCCTACAATGAGCAGTTCTTC.

The CDR3 coding sequence is TGTGCCAGCAGCCAACTTATGAACACTGAAGCTTTCTTT. It is translated as CASSQLMNTEAFF. This chain uses TRBV3-1 (or the pseudogene TRBV3-2) with TRBJ1-1; D is unclear. Germline CDR1 reads LGHDT; CDR2 reads YNNKEL (reference sequence). V was clipped by 2 bases and J by 0 bases, with 4 bases between them. The CDR3 consists of 13 residues.

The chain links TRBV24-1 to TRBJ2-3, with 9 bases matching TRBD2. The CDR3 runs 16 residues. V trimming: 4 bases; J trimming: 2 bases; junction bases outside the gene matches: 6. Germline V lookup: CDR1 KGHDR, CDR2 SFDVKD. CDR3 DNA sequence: TGTGCCACCAGTGACCCTCGACTAGCGGACACAGATACGCAGTATTTT. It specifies CATSDPRLADTDTQYF.

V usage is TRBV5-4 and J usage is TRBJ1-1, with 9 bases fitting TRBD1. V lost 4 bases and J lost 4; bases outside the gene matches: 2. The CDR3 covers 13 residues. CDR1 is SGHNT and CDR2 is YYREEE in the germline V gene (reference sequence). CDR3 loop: CASSGGQGTEAFF. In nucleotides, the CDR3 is TGTGCCAGCAGCGGGGGACAGGGCACTGAAGCTTTCTTT.

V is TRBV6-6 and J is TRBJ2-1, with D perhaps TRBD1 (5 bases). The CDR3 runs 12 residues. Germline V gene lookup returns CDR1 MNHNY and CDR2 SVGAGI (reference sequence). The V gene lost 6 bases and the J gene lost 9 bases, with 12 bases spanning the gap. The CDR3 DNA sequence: TGTGCCAGCAGAACAGGCCTGGGTGAGCAGTTCTTC. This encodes CASRTGLGEQFF.

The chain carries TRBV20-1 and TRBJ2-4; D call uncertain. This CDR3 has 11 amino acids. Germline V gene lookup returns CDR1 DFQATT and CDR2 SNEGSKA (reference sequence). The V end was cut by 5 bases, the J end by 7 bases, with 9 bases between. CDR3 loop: CSAPTLNIQYF. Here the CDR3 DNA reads TGCAGTGCTCCGACTCTGAACATTCAGTACTTC.